The T cell receptor (beta chain) under discussion was sequenced for a study of T-cell reconstitution after alpha-beta-depleted transplantation in children. Study results and caveats: The origin of high day-60 TCRbeta diversity in some patients lay in surviving recipient T cells and thymic progenitors. T-cell counts and diversity at one year post-transplant came mainly from newly produced T cells.

It was with unique molecular identifiers that the TCRbeta library was prepared. TCRdb re-derived calls from the PCR reads in MiXCR, one entry per CDR3 protein. The repertoire includes hundreds of thousands of distinct CDR3 sequences, 15% to 20% of them detected once, and roughly 41% sits in the top ten. With respect to this clonotype: The antigen is undetermined.

The CDR3 runs 18 residues. Trimming removed 6 bases at V and 0 bases at J, with 27 bases between. The germline CDR1 and CDR2 sequences are DFQATT and SNEGSKA (reference sequence). Source: PBMCs, mostly from graft donor cells, taken 360 days after TCRalphabeta/CD19-depleted stem cell transplant. The source of this sequence is a male patient aged 2 to 9 who had a stem cell transplant for acute lymphoblastic leukemia, so the T cells may come from the graft donor. The chain links TRBV20-1 to TRBJ2-7; D possibly matches TRBD1 or TRBD2 (5 bases each). The CDR3 protein is CSAGKGDLPSYPSYEQYF. The CDR3 DNA is TGCAGTGCCGGGAAAGGGGACCTACCCTCGTACCCCTCCTACGAGCAGTACTTC.